Listed below are T cell receptor beta chains from one sample, sequenced in a study of lung T cells in sarcoidosis with Löfgren's syndrome. MiXCR, applied by TCRdb to the reads, yields one record per CDR3 protein. The sample lists 55,000 to 80,000 distinct CDR3 sequences; less than 25% were seen once. The sample was CD4+ T cells from PBMCs. These receptors were taken from a human donor with sarcoidosis (Löfgren's syndrome or another form), or a control subject (not recorded which). The CDR3 runs from the conserved cysteine through the conserved F or W. A D gene is named only where the DNA matches it firmly. Size values are once, few and many counts, or a class for expanded clones, and some rows have none.

J gene: TRBJ1-1
D gene: TRBD1
clone size: many
V gene: TRBV28
CDR3 DNA: TGTGCCAGCAGGACGGACAGGGCGTTCACTGAAGCTTTCTTT
CDR3 protein: CASRTDRAFTEAFF

J gene: TRBJ2-1
D gene: .
clone size: .
V gene: TRBV18
CDR3 DNA: TGTGCCAGCTCACCACCGGCAGGGAACAATGAGCAGTTCTTC
CDR3 protein: CASSPPAGNNEQFF

J gene: TRBJ2-1
D gene: TRBD2
clone size: many
V gene: TRBV20-1
CDR3 DNA: TGCAGTGCTTTTCCCGGGACTAGCGGGGTCTACAATGAGCAGTTCTTC
CDR3 protein: CSAFPGTSGVYNEQFF

J gene: TRBJ2-1
D gene: .
clone size: .
V gene: TRBV10-1
CDR3 DNA: TGCGCCAGCAGTGAGCCTAGGGGGAATGAGCAGTTCTTC
CDR3 protein: CASSEPRGNEQFF

J gene: TRBJ2-5
D gene: TRBD1
clone size: many
V gene: TRBV29-1
CDR3 DNA: TGTACCGGCAGGGGGCTCGGAGAGACCCAGTACTTC
CDR3 protein: CTGRGLGETQYF

J gene: TRBJ2-6
D gene: .
clone size: many
V gene: TRBV27
CDR3 DNA: TGTGCCAGCAGTCCCCACAGCTCTGGGGCCAACGTCCTGACTTTC
CDR3 protein: CASSPHSSGANVLTF

J gene: TRBJ1-1
D gene: TRBD1
clone size: .
V gene: TRBV5-6
CDR3 DNA: TGTGCCAGCAGCAAACGACAGGGTGGAACTGAAGCTTTCTTT
CDR3 protein: CASSKRQGGTEAFF

J gene: TRBJ2-5
D gene: TRBD2
clone size: .
V gene: TRBV4-1
CDR3 DNA: TGCGCCAGCAGCGGAGAATTGCGGGGGGGCGAAGAGACCCAGTACTTC
CDR3 protein: CASSGELRGGEETQYF

J gene: TRBJ2-2
D gene: .
clone size: many
V gene: TRBV20-1
CDR3 DNA: TGCAGTGCTAGAGACACTAACACCGGGGAGCTGTTTTTT
CDR3 protein: CSARDTNTGELFF

J gene: TRBJ1-5
D gene: .
clone size: many
V gene: TRBV20-1
CDR3 DNA: TGCAGTGCTGAGTCCGGGGGGCTGGGCAATCAGCCCCAGCATTTT
CDR3 protein: CSAESGGLGNQPQHF

J gene: TRBJ1-5
D gene: .
clone size: many
V gene: TRBV4-1
CDR3 DNA: TGCGCCAGCAGCCAAGACATAGGTAATAGCAATCAGCCCCAGCATTTT
CDR3 protein: CASSQDIGNSNQPQHF

J gene: TRBJ2-5
D gene: .
clone size: many
V gene: TRBV2
CDR3 DNA: TGTGCCAGCAGTGAACAAGTTGTAGAGACCCAGTACTTC
CDR3 protein: CASSEQVVETQYF

J gene: TRBJ2-3
D gene: TRBD2
clone size: .
V gene: TRBV19
CDR3 DNA: TGTGCCAGTCGTTTAGCGGGGGCAGATACGCAGTATTTT
CDR3 protein: CASRLAGADTQYF

J gene: TRBJ1-1
D gene: .
clone size: few
V gene: TRBV20-1
CDR3 DNA: TGCAGTGCCAGGGTTATCACTGAAGCTTTCTTT
CDR3 protein: CSARVITEAFF

J gene: TRBJ2-1
D gene: .
clone size: few
V gene: TRBV10-3
CDR3 DNA: TGTGCCATCAGTGACGTTAGTTTGGCTAGATACAATGAGCAGTTCTTC
CDR3 protein: CAISDVSLARYNEQFF

J gene: TRBJ1-3
D gene: .
clone size: many
V gene: TRBV28
CDR3 DNA: TGTGCCAGCAGAGAACCAGGGTTTTGGGGAAACACCATATATTTT
CDR3 protein: CASREPGFWGNTIYF

J gene: TRBJ2-3
D gene: .
clone size: many
V gene: TRBV6-6
CDR3 DNA: TGTGCCAGCAGTTACGACTCAGTCACAGATACGCAGTATTTT
CDR3 protein: CASSYDSVTDTQYF

J gene: TRBJ2-5
D gene: .
clone size: few
V gene: TRBV18
CDR3 DNA: TGTGCCAGCTCACCACCATCAGGCGAAGAGACCCAGTACTTC
CDR3 protein: CASSPPSGEETQYF

J gene: TRBJ2-4
D gene: TRBD1
clone size: few
V gene: TRBV7-8
CDR3 DNA: TGTGCCAGCAGTCGGGACAGGGTATTTACCAAAAACATTCAGTACTTC
CDR3 protein: CASSRDRVFTKNIQYF

J gene: TRBJ2-3
D gene: TRBD2
clone size: many
V gene: TRBV7-2
CDR3 DNA: TGTGCCAGCAGCTTAGGGGGCATAGCGGGAGGGCCAGATACGCAGTATTTT
CDR3 protein: CASSLGGIAGGPDTQYF

J gene: TRBJ1-6
D gene: TRBD1
clone size: few
V gene: TRBV19
CDR3 DNA: TGTGCCAGTAGTATAGCTCCGGGACAGGGGATTTCACCCCTCCACTTT
CDR3 protein: CASSIAPGQGISPLHF

J gene: TRBJ2-3
D gene: TRBD2
clone size: few
V gene: TRBV7-3
CDR3 DNA: TGTGCCAGCAGTTACGGACTAGTTACCGCAGATACGCAGTATTTT
CDR3 protein: CASSYGLVTADTQYF

J gene: TRBJ2-5
D gene: .
clone size: .
V gene: TRBV10-2
CDR3 DNA: TGCGCCAGCGTCGAGCGATTCCAAGAGACCCAGTACTTC
CDR3 protein: CASVERFQETQYF

J gene: TRBJ2-2
D gene: .
clone size: many
V gene: TRBV6-1
CDR3 DNA: TGTGCCAGCAGTTTACAGGGCCTGGCGGTCGGGGAGCTGTTTTTT
CDR3 protein: CASSLQGLAVGELFF

J gene: TRBJ2-1
D gene: .
clone size: many
V gene: TRBV12-3/TRBV12-4
CDR3 DNA: TGTGCCAGCAGTTTAGGTCAGAGCAATGAGCAGTTCTTC
CDR3 protein: CASSLGQSNEQFF

J gene: TRBJ1-1
D gene: .
clone size: many
V gene: TRBV28
CDR3 DNA: TGTGCCAGCAGTTTAAGTAACACTGAAGCTTTCTTT
CDR3 protein: CASSLSNTEAFF

J gene: TRBJ2-3
D gene: .
clone size: many
V gene: TRBV15
CDR3 DNA: TGTGCCACCAGCAGAGAGGAGGGCCGGGAGCAGTATTTT
CDR3 protein: CATSREEGREQYF

J gene: TRBJ2-1
D gene: .
clone size: .
V gene: TRBV6-6
CDR3 DNA: TGTGTCCTCCGAGGGACCGCCATCAATGTGCAGTTCTTC
CDR3 protein: CVLRGTAINVQFF

J gene: TRBJ1-3
D gene: TRBD1
clone size: .
V gene: TRBV19
CDR3 DNA: TGTGCCGGCATGGACAGGAGCTCTGGAAACACCATATATTTT
CDR3 protein: CAGMDRSSGNTIYF

J gene: TRBJ1-5
D gene: .
clone size: few
V gene: TRBV2
CDR3 DNA: TGTGCCAGCAGATCGACAGGAACCAATCAGCCCCAGCATTTT
CDR3 protein: CASRSTGTNQPQHF

J gene: TRBJ2-1
D gene: TRBD2
clone size: few
V gene: TRBV3-1
CDR3 DNA: TGTGCCAGCACGGGACTAGCGGGAGAGATTGGGCAGTTCTTC
CDR3 protein: CASTGLAGEIGQFF

J gene: TRBJ1-5
D gene: .
clone size: many
V gene: TRBV6-1
CDR3 DNA: TGTGCCAGCAGTGAGCAGAGCAATCAGCCCCAGCATTTT
CDR3 protein: CASSEQSNQPQHF

J gene: TRBJ2-5
D gene: TRBD2
clone size: many
V gene: TRBV6-1
CDR3 DNA: TGTGCCAGCAGGGGGACTAGCGGGAGATTCCAAGAGACCCAGTACTTC
CDR3 protein: CASRGTSGRFQETQYF

J gene: TRBJ2-5
D gene: .
clone size: many
V gene: TRBV20-1
CDR3 DNA: TGCAGTGCTAGCCGAGGGGCAGAGACCCAGTACTTC
CDR3 protein: CSASRGAETQYF

J gene: TRBJ2-3
D gene: TRBD1
clone size: .
V gene: TRBV19
CDR3 DNA: TGTGCCAGTAGTATTCAACGGGACAGGCGCACAGATACGCAGTATTTT
CDR3 protein: CASSIQRDRRTDTQYF

J gene: TRBJ1-5
D gene: TRBD1
clone size: .
V gene: TRBV28
CDR3 DNA: TGTGCCAGCAGCCGCCCCCTCGGGACAGGGGATCAGCCCCAGCATTTT
CDR3 protein: CASSRPLGTGDQPQHF

J gene: TRBJ1-6
D gene: TRBD1
clone size: few
V gene: TRBV6-1
CDR3 DNA: TGTGCCAGCAGTAGGGACAGGGAAAGCTCCTATAATTCACCCCTCCACTTT
CDR3 protein: CASSRDRESSYNSPLHF

J gene: TRBJ2-4
D gene: .
clone size: few
V gene: TRBV18
CDR3 DNA: TGTGCCAGCTCACGAGATCGAAAAGACATTCAGTACTTC
CDR3 protein: CASSRDRKDIQYF

J gene: TRBJ1-6
D gene: .
clone size: few
V gene: TRBV3-1
CDR3 DNA: TGTGCCAGCAGAAAGGGGGTCGGTATTAATTCACCCCTCCACTTT
CDR3 protein: CASRKGVGINSPLHF

J gene: TRBJ1-2
D gene: TRBD1
clone size: .
V gene: TRBV19
CDR3 DNA: TGTGCCAGTAGTCCGACAGGGGGCGGTGGCGGCTACACCTTC
CDR3 protein: CASSPTGGGGGYTF

J gene: TRBJ2-1
D gene: .
clone size: many
V gene: TRBV7-2
CDR3 DNA: TGTGCCAGCAGCTTAGCGCGGGCGGGCCAGGCGTTGGAGCAGTTCTTC
CDR3 protein: CASSLARAGQALEQFF